This T cell receptor beta chain stems from a study of identifying expanded T cells in peripheral blood. Data came from immunoSEQ multiplex PCR; TCRdb stores just in-frame clones and leaves some out. The table lists roughly 75,000 clones, approximately 87% of them singletons. Study outcomes and limitations: Over two and four weeks, about 16 and 19 clones changed, versus around 1.3 between replicates. Variance in clone template counts between approximately 2-week samples significantly increased with total template count across all healthy donors.

Germline V CDR1 and CDR2: MNHNY, SVGAGI (reference sequence). V dropped 10 bases and J dropped 7 bases, with 19 bases sitting between them. The CDR3 extends over 13 amino acids. Points on this clone: Its target is unknown.

Collection occurred without any documented infections or immune events in donors. The V gene is TRBV6-6, the J gene TRBJ1-2; TRBD1 is a possible D gene (6 bases). This clonotype originated in a person between 18 and 75 years old in good health. The sample consisted of blood. The CDR3 protein is CATTQGSRRGYTF. CDR3 DNA sequence: TGTGCCACCACGCAGGGGTCCCGTCGTGGCTACACCTTC.